This T cell receptor (beta chain) was observed in a study of T cell repertoires in cytomegalovirus infection. In the study overall: Signatures in public TCR beta sequences pointed to both CMV infection and matching HLA type. Findings of the study overall: Public TCR beta family frequency separated CMV-and-HLA carriers, including in an independent cohort. Dominating the ex vivo response were TCR beta clonotypes that were CMV-specific and HLA-C-restricted.

This clonotype was seen repeatedly, ten times or more. Its antigen is as yet unknown. A single record per CDR3 protein comes from TCRdb applying MiXCR to the reads. The sample comprises 200,000 to 300,000 distinct CDR3 sequences, 6% to 8% of which are singletons, and 5.5% to 8% rests with the top ten. This sequence was found in a human donor in good health (CMV status not recorded). Some clones in this sample may be carry-over from other donors' samples. Sequencing was carried out using PBMCs.

The CDR3, as DNA: TGCAGCGTTGGCCCAGGGAGAACCACTGAAGCTTTCTTT. Translation: CSVGPGRTTEAFF. J is TRBJ1-1 and V is TRBV29-1; TRBD1 might be the D (5 bases). In germline, CDR1 is SQVTM, CDR2 ANQGSEA. The V and J ends lost 4 bases and 4 bases respectively, with 13 bases between them. This CDR3 contains 13 residues.